The clone carrying this T cell receptor (beta chain) was observed at least ten times. This specimen comes from a study of T-cell reconstitution after alpha-beta-depleted transplantation in children. For TCRbeta, the library was prepared with unique molecular identifiers. TCRdb independently ran MiXCR on the PCR reads; one entry per CDR3 protein. The sample contains 250,000 to 350,000 distinct CDR3 sequences, around 25% of which appear only once. Germline lookup yields CDR1 SQVTM and CDR2 ANQGSEA. V lost 3 bases, J lost 2 bases, and 16 bases stayed unmatched. The CDR3 has 19 amino acids. This TCR was sampled from a male patient aged 10 to 17 who had a stem cell transplant for acute lymphoblastic leukemia, so the T cells may come from the graft donor. This specimen was PBMCs, mostly from graft donor cells, taken 180 days after TCRalphabeta/CD19-depleted stem cell transplant. This sequence joins TRBV29-1 and TRBJ2-5; 12 bases agree with TRBD2. The CDR3 coding sequence is TGCAGCGTTGAGAAACTAGCGGGAGGCGCGGCGGCATTACAAGAGACCCAGTACTTC. Its translation is CSVEKLAGGAAALQETQYF.